One and the same sample provided the 10 T cell receptor beta chains below, sequenced in a study of technical replicates of blood from several donors. Only in-frame clones appear in the TCRdb table, and some are missing; sequencing was by immunoSEQ multiplex PCR. The table has tens of thousands of clones, 90% to 95% seen once. Sequencing was carried out using T cells isolated from PBMCs. The source is a human donor in good health.

The chain uses TRBV2 and TRBJ2-2; D ambiguous. Germline CDR1 is SNHLY and CDR2 is FYNNEI. The CDR3 contains 13 residues. The germline V and J ends were trimmed by 6 bases and 4 bases, with 9 bases remaining between them. CDR3 sequence (DNA): TGTGCCAGCAGAGAGGAGACCACCGGGGAGCTGTTTTTT. Translation gives CASREETTGELFF.

This chain links TRBV6-1 with TRBJ2-1; the match to TRBD2 covers 8 bases. The CDR3 contains 15 residues. Germline CDR1 MNHNS, CDR2 SASEGT. V shed 2 bases and J 8 bases; nucleotides not matched to a gene: 8. CDR3 bases: TGTGCCAGCAGTGAAAGGGTAGCGGGGATGGATGAGCAGTTCTTC. Encoded protein: CASSERVAGMDEQFF.

The V call is TRBV7-9, the J call TRBJ2-7, with 8 bases identical to TRBD1. Germline V gives CDR1 SEHNR, CDR2 FQNEAQ (reference sequence). The V and J ends lost 10 bases and 5 bases, in that order; junction bases with no gene match: 4. The CDR3 is made up of 11 amino acids. The chain's CDR3 is CATGQGNEQYF. CDR3 DNA sequence: TGTGCCACTGGACAGGGAAACGAGCAGTACTTC.

The CDR3 loop reads CASSFYSTDNEQFF. The CDR3 DNA reads as TGTGCCAGCAGTTTTTATTCCACGGACAATGAGCAGTTCTTC. This chain links TRBV28 with TRBJ2-1; no definite D call. Germline CDR1 is MDHEN and CDR2 is SYDVKM. V dropped 3 bases and J dropped 5 bases, with 11 bases sitting between them. CDR3 length: 14 residues.

The rearrangement joins TRBV19 to TRBJ1-2; TRBD1 is a possible D gene (6 bases). The CDR3 covers 14 residues. Per the germline V gene, CDR1 is LNHDA and CDR2 is SQIVND (reference sequence). V was trimmed by 3 bases and J by 8 bases, leaving 16 bases between them. The CDR3 bases are TGTGCCAGTAGTATCCGTTCAGGGGAGAACGGCTACACCTTC. Its translation is CASSIRSGENGYTF.

The chain is built from TRBV2 and TRBJ2-1; 8 bases match TRBD2. Germline loops: CDR1 SNHLY, CDR2 FYNNEI. The CDR3 has 15 amino acids. J lost 2 bases, V lost 10 bases, and 10 bases had no gene match. CDR3 in DNA: TGTGCCAACCAACTGGCGCGGGGGGCCTACAATGAGCAGTTCTTC. Protein: CANQLARGAYNEQFF.

The V gene is TRBV27, the J gene TRBJ1-5; 7 bases map to TRBD1. Losses at the gene ends were 10 bases for V and 4 bases for J; bases not matched to a gene: 4. The CDR3 extends over 12 amino acids. Germline V gene lookup returns CDR1 MNHEY and CDR2 SMNVEV (reference sequence). The DNA for the CDR3 is TGTGCCACCCGACAGGGAAATCAGCCCCAGCATTTT. It codes for CATRQGNQPQHF.

This chain uses TRBV10-2 with TRBJ2-5, with D hard to call. V lost 8 bases and J lost 5, with 12 bases in between. The CDR3 is 12 residues long. Per the germline V gene, CDR1 is WSHSY and CDR2 is SAAADI. The CDR3 loop reads CASLERWETQYF. The CDR3 DNA reads as TGCGCCAGCCTCGAGAGGTGGGAGACCCAGTACTTC.

The chain couples TRBV9 to TRBJ1-3; maybe TRBD1 (6 bases). This CDR3 is 17 amino acids long. Germline V gene lookup returns CDR1 SGDLS and CDR2 YYNGEE. Trimming took 5 bases from V and 4 from J, leaving 22 bases between them. CDR3 amino acids: CASSSDPGEVEGNTIYF. The CDR3 DNA follows: TGTGCCAGCAGTTCGGACCCAGGGGAAGTGGAAGGAAACACCATATATTTT.

The V gene is TRBV13, the J gene TRBJ2-7; the D gene is possibly TRBD2 (7 bases). This CDR3 is built from 15 residues. Germline V gives CDR1 PRHDT, CDR2 FYEKMQ (reference sequence). The V end lost 2 bases, the J end lost 3 bases, and 14 bases lay between the germline ends. For the CDR3, the DNA is TGTGCCAGCAGCTTATCTCCGGGGGGCTTCTACGAGCAGTACTTC. Translated: CASSLSPGGFYEQYF.